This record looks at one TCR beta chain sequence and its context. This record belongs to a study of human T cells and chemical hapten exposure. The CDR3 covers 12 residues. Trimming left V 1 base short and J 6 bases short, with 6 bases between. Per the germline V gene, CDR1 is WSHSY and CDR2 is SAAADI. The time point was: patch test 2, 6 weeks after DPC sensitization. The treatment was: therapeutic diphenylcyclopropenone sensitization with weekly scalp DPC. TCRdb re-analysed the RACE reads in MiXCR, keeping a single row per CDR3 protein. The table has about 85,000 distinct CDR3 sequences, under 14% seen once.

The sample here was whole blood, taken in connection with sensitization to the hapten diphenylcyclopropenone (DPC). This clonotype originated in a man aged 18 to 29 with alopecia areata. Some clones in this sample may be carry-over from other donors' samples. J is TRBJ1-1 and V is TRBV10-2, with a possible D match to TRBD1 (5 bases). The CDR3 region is CASSEWGAEAFF. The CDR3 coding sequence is TGCGCCAGCAGTGAGTGGGGGGCTGAAGCTTTCTTT.